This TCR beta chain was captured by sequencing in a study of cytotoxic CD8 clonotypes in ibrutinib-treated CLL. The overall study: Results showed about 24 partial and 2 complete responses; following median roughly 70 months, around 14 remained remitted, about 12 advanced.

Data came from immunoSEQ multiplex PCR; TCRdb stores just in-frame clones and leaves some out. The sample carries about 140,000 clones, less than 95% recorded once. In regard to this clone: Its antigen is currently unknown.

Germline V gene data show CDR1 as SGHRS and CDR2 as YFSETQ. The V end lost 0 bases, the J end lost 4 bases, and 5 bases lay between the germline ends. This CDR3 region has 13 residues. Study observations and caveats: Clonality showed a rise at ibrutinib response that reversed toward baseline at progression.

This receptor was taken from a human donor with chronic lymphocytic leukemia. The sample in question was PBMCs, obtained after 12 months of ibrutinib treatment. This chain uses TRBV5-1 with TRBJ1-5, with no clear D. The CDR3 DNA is TGCGCCAGCAGCTTGGAAAGAAATCAGCCCCAGCATTTT. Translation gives CASSLERNQPQHF.